This T cell receptor beta chain was sequenced for a study of blood T cell repertoires in COVID-19. The data were produced by immunoSEQ multiplex PCR, yet TCRdb's version contains in-frame clones alone and is incomplete. The table records approximately 80,000 clones, 88% of them present only once. CDR3 length: 12 amino acids. CDR1 and CDR2 from the germline V gene are PRHDT and FYEKMQ (reference sequence). The V gene lost 0 bases and the J gene lost 4 bases, with 3 bases spanning the gap. This rearrangement joins TRBV13 to TRBJ2-5; D not certain. The sequenced material came from peripheral blood. This TCR derives from a human donor in a cohort sampled during active COVID-19. DNA of the CDR3: TGTGCCAGCAGCTTAGGTATAGAGACCCAGTACTTC. Translation: CASSLGIETQYF. The full variable domain, rest sourced from reference TRBV13 and TRBJ2-5, is AAGVIQSPRHLIKEKRETATLKCYPIPRHDTVYWYQQGPGQDPQFLISFYEKMQSDKGSIPDRFSAQQFSDYHSELNMSSLELGDSALYFCASSLGIETQYFGPGTRLLVL.